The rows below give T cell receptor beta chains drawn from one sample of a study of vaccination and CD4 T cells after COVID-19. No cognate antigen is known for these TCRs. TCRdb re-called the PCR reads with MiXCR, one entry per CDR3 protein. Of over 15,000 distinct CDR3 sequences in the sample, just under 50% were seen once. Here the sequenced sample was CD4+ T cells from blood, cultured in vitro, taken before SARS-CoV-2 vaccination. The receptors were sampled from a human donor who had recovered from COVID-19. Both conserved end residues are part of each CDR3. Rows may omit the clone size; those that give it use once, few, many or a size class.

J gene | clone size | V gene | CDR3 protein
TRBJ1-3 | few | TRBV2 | CASSEAPGTLSGNTIYF
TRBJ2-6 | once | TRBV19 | CASKWRTGVSGANVLTF
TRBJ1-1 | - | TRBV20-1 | CSARRLFGRGNTEAFF
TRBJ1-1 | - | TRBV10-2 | CASSDRGITEAFF
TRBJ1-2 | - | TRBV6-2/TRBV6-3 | CASSPDETSYGYTF
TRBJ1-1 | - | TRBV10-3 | CATIQVENTEAFF
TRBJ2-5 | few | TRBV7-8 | CASSYYGGRETQYF
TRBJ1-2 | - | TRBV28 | CATQVPGDPPGGYTF
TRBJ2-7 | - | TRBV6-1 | CASRGLRDSYEQYF
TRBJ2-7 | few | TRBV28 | CASSLFMGATYEQYF
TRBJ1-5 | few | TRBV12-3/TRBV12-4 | CASTGILGNQPQHF
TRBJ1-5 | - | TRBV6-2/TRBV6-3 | CASSYVKGAHSNQPQHF
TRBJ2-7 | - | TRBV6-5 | CASSYSEFSYEQYF
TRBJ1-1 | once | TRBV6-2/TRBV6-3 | CASRYRGRAEAFF
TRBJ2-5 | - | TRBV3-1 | CASSQGETQYF
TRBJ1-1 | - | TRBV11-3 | CASSLFPTSDTEAFF
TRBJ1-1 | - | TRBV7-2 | CASSPGGWGGTEAFF
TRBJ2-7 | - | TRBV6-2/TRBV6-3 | CASSPASGLPYEQYF